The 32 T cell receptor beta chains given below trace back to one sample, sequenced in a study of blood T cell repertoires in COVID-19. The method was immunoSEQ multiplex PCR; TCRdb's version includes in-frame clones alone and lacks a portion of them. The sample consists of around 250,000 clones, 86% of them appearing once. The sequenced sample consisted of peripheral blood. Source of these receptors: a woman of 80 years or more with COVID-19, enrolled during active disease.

The CDR3 coding sequence is TGTGCCAGCACCATTCGGATGGGACAGCAAGAGACCCAGTACTTC. This gives the protein CASTIRMGQQETQYF. V usage is TRBV5-6 and J usage is TRBJ2-5, with 7 bases matching TRBD1. The germline gives CDR1 SGHDT, CDR2 YYEEEE. The CDR3 totals 15 residues. V lost 6 bases and J lost 2; bases outside the gene matches: 10.

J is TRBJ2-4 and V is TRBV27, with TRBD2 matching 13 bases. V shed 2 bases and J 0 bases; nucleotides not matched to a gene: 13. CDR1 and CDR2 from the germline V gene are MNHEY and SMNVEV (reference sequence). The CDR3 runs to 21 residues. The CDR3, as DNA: TGTGCCAGCAGTTTACGACTAGCGGGGGGCCCAGGGAGGGTAGCCAAAAACATTCAGTACTTC. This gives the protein CASSLRLAGGPGRVAKNIQYF.

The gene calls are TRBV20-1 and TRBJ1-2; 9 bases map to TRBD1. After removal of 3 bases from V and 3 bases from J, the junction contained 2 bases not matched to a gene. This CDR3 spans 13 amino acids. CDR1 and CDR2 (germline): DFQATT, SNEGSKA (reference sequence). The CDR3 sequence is CSASYRGHYGYTF. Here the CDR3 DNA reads TGCAGTGCTAGTTACAGGGGGCACTATGGCTACACCTTC.

The CDR3 spells CASSPGQDASPLHF. DNA for the CDR3: TGCGCCAGCAGCCCCGGACAGGACGCTTCACCCCTCCACTTT. This sequence joins TRBV4-3 and TRBJ1-6; 7 bases match TRBD1. The V and J ends lost 4 bases and 9 bases, in that order; junction bases with no gene match: 6. Germline CDR1 LGHNA, CDR2 YSLEER. The CDR3 length is 14 residues.

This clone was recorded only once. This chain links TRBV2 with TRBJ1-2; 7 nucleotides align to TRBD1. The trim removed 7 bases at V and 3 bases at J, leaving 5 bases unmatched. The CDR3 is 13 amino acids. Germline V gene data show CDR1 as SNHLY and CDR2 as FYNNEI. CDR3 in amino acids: CASIGGQHYGYTF. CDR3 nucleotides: TGTGCCAGCATTGGGGGACAGCACTATGGCTACACCTTC.

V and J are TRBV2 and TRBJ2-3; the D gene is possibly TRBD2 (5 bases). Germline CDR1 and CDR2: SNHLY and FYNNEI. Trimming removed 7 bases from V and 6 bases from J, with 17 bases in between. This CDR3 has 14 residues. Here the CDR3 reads CASTNRRGSDTQYF. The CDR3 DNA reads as TGTGCCAGCACCAACCGCCGGGGATCCGATACGCAGTATTTT.

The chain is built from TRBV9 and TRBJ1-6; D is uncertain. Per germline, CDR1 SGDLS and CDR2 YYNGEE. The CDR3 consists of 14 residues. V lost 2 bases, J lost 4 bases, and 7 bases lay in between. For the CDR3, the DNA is TGTGCCAGCAGCGTTGAGGGATATAATTCACCCCTCCACTTT. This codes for CASSVEGYNSPLHF.

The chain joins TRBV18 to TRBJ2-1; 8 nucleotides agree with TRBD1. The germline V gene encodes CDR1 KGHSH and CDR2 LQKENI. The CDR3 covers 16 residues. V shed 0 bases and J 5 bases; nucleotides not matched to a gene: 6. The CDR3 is CASSPPITGGNNEQFF. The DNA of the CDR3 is TGTGCCAGCTCACCACCGATAACAGGGGGAAACAATGAGCAGTTCTTC.

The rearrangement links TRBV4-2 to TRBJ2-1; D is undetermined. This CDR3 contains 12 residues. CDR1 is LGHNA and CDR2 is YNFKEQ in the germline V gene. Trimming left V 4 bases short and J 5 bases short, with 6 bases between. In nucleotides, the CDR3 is TGTGCCAGCAGCCTCGAGAACAATGAGCAGTTCTTC. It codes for CASSLENNEQFF.

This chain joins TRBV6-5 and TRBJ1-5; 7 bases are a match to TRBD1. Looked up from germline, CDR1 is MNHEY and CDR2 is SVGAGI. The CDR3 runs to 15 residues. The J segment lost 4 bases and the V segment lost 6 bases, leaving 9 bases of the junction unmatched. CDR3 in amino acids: CASRLSGDSNQPQHF. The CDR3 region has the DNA TGTGCCAGCAGACTAAGTGGGGACAGTAATCAGCCCCAGCATTTT.

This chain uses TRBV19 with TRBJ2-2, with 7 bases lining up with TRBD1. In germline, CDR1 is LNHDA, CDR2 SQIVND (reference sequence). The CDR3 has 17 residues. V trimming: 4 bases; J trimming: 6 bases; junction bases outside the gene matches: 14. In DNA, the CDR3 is TGTGCCAGTAGTACCCGTACCGGCAGGGGGTTAGCCGGGGAGCTGTTTTTT. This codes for CASSTRTGRGLAGELFF.

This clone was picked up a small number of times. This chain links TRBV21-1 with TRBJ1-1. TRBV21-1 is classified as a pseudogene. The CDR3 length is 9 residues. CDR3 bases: TGTGCCAGCAGCAATCCTAGTTTCTTT. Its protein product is CASSNPSFF.

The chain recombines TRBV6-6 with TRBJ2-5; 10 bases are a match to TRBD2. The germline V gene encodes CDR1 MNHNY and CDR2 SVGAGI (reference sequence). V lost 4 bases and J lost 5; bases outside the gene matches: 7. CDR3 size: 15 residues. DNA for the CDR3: TGTGCCAGCAGTTTGGCCTTAGCGGGGGGTGAGACCCAGTACTTC. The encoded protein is CASSLALAGGETQYF.

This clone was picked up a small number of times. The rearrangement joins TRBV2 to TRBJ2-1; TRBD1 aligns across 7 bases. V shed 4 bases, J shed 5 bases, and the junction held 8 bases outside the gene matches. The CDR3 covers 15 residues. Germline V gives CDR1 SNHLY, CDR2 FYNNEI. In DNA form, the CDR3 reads TGTGCCAGCAGTGGAAGACAGGGAAAGGACAATGAGCAGTTCTTC. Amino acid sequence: CASSGRQGKDNEQFF.

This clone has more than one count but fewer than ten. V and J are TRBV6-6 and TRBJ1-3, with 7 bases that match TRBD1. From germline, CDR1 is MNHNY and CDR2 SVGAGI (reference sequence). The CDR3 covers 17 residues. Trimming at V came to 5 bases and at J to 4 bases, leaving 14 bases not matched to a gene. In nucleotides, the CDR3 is TGTGCCAGCAGTCGACAGGGCCAACCCTCTAGAGGAAACACCATATATTTT. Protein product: CASSRQGQPSRGNTIYF.

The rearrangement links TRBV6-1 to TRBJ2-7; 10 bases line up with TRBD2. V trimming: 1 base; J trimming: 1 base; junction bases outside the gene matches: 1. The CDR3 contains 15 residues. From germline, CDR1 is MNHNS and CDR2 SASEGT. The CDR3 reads CASSEVAGGSYEQYF. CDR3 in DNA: TGTGCCAGCAGTGAAGTAGCGGGGGGATCCTACGAGCAGTACTTC.

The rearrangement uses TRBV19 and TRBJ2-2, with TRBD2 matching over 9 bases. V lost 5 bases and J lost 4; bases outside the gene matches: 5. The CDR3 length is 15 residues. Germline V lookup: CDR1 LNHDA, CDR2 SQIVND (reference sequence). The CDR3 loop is CASSSLAGVTGELFF. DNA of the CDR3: TGTGCCAGTAGTTCGTTAGCGGGGGTCACCGGGGAGCTGTTTTTT.

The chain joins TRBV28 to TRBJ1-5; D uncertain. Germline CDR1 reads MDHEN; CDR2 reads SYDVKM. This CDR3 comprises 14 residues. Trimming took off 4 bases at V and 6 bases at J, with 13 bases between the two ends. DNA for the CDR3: TGTGCCAGCAGTTCAGCGGGGTCGGGTCAGCCCCAGCATTTT. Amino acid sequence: CASSSAGSGQPQHF.

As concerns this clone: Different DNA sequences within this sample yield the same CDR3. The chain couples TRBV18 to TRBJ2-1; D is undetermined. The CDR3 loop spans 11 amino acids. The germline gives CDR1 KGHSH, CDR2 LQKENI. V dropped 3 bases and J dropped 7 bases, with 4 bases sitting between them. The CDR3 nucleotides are TGTGCCAGCTCACCTATGAATGAGCAGTTCTTC. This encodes CASSPMNEQFF.

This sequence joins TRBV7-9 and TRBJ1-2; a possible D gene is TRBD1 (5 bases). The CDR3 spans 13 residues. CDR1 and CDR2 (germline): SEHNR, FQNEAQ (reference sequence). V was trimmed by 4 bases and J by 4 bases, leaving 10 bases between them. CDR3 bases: TGTGCCAGCAGCTATCAGGGCAGCTATGGCTACACCTTC. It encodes CASSYQGSYGYTF.

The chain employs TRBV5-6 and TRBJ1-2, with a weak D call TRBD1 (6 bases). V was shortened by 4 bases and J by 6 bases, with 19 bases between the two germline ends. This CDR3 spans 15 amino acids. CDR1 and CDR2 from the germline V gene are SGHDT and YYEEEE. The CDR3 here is CASSQRYQGMDGYTF. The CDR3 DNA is TGTGCCAGCAGCCAAAGATATCAGGGGATGGATGGCTACACCTTC.

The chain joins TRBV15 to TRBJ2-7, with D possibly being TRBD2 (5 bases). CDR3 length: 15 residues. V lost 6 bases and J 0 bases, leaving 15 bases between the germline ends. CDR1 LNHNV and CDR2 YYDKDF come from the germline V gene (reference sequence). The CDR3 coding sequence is TGTGCCACCAGTGGGAGTGTCTCGCCCTCCTACGAGCAGTACTTC. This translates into CATSGSVSPSYEQYF. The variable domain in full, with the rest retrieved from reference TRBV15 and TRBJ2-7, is DAMVIQNPRYQVTQFGKPVTLSCSQTLNHNVMYWYQQKSSQAPKLLFHYYDKDFNNEADTPDNFQSRRPNTSFCFLDIRSPGLGDTAMYLCATSGSVSPSYEQYFGPGTRLTVT.

CDR3 protein: CASIDRTGISYEQYF. CDR3 DNA sequence: TGTGCCAGCATTGATAGGACAGGGATCTCCTACGAGCAGTACTTC. The gene calls are TRBV7-8 and TRBJ2-7, with 8 bases aligning to TRBD1. CDR1 is SGHVS and CDR2 is FQNEAQ in the germline V gene. The V segment lost 7 bases and the J segment 0 bases; nucleotides outside the gene matches: 8. This CDR3 is built from 15 residues.

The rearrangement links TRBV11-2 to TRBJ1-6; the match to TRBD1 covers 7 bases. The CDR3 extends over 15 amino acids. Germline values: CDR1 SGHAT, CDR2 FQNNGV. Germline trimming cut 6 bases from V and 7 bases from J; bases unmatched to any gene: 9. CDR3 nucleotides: TGTGCCAGCAGTACGCTCGGGACAGTCAATTCACCCCTCCACTTT. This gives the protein CASSTLGTVNSPLHF.

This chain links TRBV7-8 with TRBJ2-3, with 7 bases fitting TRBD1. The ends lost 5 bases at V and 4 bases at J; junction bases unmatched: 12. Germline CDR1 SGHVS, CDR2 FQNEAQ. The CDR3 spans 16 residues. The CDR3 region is CASSRLGQSTPDTQYF. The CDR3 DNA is TGTGCCAGCAGCCGTTTGGGACAGTCAACTCCAGATACGCAGTATTTT.

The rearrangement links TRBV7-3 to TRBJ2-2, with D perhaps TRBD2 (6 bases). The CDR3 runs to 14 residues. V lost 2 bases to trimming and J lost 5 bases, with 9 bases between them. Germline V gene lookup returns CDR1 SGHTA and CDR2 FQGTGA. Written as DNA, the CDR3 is TGTGCCAGCAGCTTATTCGGGGGAACCGGGGAGCTGTTTTTT. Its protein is CASSLFGGTGELFF.

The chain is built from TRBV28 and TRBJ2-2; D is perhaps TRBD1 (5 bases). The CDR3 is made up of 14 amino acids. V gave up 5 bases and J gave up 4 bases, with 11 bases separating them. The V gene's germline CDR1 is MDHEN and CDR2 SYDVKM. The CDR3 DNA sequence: TGTGCCAGCAGTGATCCAGGGCCCACCGGGGAGCTGTTTTTT. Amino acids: CASSDPGPTGELFF.

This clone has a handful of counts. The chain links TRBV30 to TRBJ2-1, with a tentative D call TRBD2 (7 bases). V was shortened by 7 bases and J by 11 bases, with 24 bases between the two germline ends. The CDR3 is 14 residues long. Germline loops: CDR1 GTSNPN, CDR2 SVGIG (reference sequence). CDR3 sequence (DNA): TGTGCCTCGTCTGGGGGGGGGACACTCAGGAAGCAGTTCTTC. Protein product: CASSGGGTLRKQFF.

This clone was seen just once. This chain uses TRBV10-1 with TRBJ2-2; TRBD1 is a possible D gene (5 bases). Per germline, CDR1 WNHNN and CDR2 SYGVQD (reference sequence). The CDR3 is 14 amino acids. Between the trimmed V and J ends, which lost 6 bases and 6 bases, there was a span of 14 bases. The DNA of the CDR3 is TGCGCCAGCAGCACCCCCAGGGTATCCGGGGAGCTGTTTTTT. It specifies CASSTPRVSGELFF.

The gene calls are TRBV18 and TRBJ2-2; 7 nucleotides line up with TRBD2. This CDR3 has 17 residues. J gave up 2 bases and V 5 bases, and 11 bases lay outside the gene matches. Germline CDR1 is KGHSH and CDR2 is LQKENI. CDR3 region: CASSSSQRGSNTGELFF. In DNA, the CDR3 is TGTGCCAGCTCATCTTCTCAGCGGGGTAGTAACACCGGGGAGCTGTTTTTT.

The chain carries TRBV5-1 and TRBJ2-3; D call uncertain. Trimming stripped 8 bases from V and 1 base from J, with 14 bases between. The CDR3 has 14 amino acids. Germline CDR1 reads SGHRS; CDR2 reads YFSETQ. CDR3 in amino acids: CASKMALRTDTQYF. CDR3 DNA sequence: TGCGCCAGTAAAATGGCCTTACGCACAGATACGCAGTATTTT.

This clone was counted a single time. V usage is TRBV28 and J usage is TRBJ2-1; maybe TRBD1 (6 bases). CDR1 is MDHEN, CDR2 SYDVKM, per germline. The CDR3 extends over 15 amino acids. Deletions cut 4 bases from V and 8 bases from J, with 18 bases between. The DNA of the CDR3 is TGTGCCAGCAGTTCCGGGACAACGGCCTTTTATGAGCAGTTCTTC. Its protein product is CASSSGTTAFYEQFF.